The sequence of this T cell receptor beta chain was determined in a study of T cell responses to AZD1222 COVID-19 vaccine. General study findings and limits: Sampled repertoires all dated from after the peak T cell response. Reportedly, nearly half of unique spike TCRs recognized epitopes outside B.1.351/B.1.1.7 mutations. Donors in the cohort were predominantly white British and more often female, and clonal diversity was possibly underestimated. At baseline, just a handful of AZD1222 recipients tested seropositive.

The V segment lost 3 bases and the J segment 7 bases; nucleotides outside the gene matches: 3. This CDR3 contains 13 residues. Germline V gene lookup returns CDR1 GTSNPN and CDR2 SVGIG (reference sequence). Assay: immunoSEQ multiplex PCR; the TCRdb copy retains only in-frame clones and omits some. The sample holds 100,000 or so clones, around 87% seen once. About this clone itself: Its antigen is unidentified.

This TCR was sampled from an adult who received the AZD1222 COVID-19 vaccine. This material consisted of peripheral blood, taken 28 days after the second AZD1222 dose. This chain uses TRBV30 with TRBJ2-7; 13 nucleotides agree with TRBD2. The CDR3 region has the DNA TGTGCCTGGAGACTAGCGGGAGGGCTAGAGCAGTACTTC. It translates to CAWRLAGGLEQYF.